One sample yielded the 4 T cell receptor beta chains listed below, sequenced in a study of T cells expressing NK-cell markers. TCRdb reanalyzed the 5' RACE reads, giving one entry per CDR3 protein sequence and no DNA. In total, the table holds several thousand distinct CDR3 sequences. The sequenced sample consisted of blood T cells: a sorted CD56 or NKG2C T cell subset, CD4+ or CD8+ T cells, or bulk PBMC T cells (not recorded which). The origin of the receptors is a man aged 18-30 years in good health.

By frequency, this clonotype is medium-sized (0.01 to 0.1%). The gene calls are TRBV7-8 and TRBJ2-2. CDR3 length: 15 residues. Germline V gene lookup returns CDR1 SGHVS and CDR2 FQNEAQ. CDR3 region: CASSLAVYGVGELFF.

The chain links TRBV7-7 to TRBJ2-7; TCRdb lists TRBD1, though no DNA is available to test this call. The CDR3 totals 15 residues. Germline loops: CDR1 SSHAT, CDR2 FNYEAQ (reference sequence). The CDR3 loop is CASSPGEAGLYEQYF.

This clonotype counts as medium-sized by frequency. The V call is TRBV3-1, the J call TRBJ2-3; with no DNA, the TCRdb D assignment of TRBD1 cannot be verified. Germline loops: CDR1 LGHDT, CDR2 YNNKEL (reference sequence). The CDR3 totals 19 residues. CDR3 region: CASSQVKGQGAPSTDTQYF.

This clonotype ranks as medium-sized in terms of frequency. V and J are TRBV7-3 and TRBJ2-1; absent DNA, TCRdb's TRBD1 call cannot be checked. The CDR3 has 12 amino acids. Per the germline V gene, CDR1 is SGHTA and CDR2 is FQGTGA. CDR3 amino acids: CASSLPRNEQFF.